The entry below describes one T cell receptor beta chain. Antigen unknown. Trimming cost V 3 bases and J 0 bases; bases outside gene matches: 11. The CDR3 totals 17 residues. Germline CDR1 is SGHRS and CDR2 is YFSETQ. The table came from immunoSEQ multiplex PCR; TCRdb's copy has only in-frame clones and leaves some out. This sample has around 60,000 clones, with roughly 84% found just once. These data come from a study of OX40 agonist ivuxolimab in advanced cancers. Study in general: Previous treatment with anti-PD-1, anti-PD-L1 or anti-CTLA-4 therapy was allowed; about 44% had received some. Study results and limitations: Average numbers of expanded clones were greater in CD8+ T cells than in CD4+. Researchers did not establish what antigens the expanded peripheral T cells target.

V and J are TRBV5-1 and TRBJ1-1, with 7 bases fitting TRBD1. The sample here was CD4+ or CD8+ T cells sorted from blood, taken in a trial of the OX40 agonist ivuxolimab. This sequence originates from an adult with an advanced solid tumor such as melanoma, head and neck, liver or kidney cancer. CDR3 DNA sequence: TGCGCCAGCAGCTCCCCGGGGGACAGAGTCATGAACACTGAAGCTTTCTTT. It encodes CASSSPGDRVMNTEAFF.